This TCR beta chain was sequenced during a study of shared clonotypes between healthy human individuals. Study-wide results and caveats: All-four-donor shared clonotypes had higher generation probabilities than non-shared clonotypes did.

Of note for this clone: Its antigen is currently unknown.

CDR3 size: 13 residues. Germline V gene data show CDR1 as MNHEY and CDR2 as SMNVEV (reference sequence). V was clipped by 5 bases and J by 2 bases, with 10 bases between them. Profiled with immunoSEQ multiplex PCR; TCRdb holds only in-frame clones, not every one. The sample includes under 1,100,000 clones, about 76% of them seen just once. The J gene is TRBJ2-7, the V gene TRBV27; D is undetermined. Sequencing was done on a sample of memory CD4+ T cells sorted from blood. Subset indicated: CD45RA-negative fraction. This clonotype was obtained from a man between 18 and 29 years old in good health. The DNA of the CDR3 is TGTGCCAGCAGTCGAGGATTCACCTACGAGCAGTACTTC. Translated, it gives CASSRGFTYEQYF.